One sample yielded the 27 T cell receptor beta chains listed below, sequenced in a study of CD8+ T cells in alopecia areata. Documented treatment: oral pan-JAK inhibitor, 5-10 mg twice daily. Extraction and reverse transcription of RNA yielded cDNA as the sequencing template. Repertoires were generated with immunoSEQ multiplex PCR, while TCRdb's copy carries only in-frame clones and drops some. The table records about 140,000 clones, around 86% of them present only once. Sample: CD8+ T cells sorted from blood, taken at week 4, from a patient treated with tofacitinib. The source is a human donor with alopecia areata.

The V gene is TRBV5-4, the J gene TRBJ2-1, with D unclear. This CDR3 is 11 amino acids long. Germline assignment: CDR1 SGHNT and CDR2 YYREEE (reference sequence). Trimming took off 4 bases at V and 8 bases at J, with 7 bases between the two ends. The CDR3 loop is CASSDGHEQFF. The CDR3 coding sequence is TGTGCCAGCAGCGACGGACATGAGCAGTTCTTC.

The chain combines TRBV9 with TRBJ2-3; TRBD1 aligns across 12 bases. The CDR3 covers 15 residues. J lost 6 bases, V lost 0 bases, and 2 bases had no gene match. Per germline, CDR1 SGDLS and CDR2 YYNGEE. CDR3 loop: CASSVAGTGGDTQYF. CDR3 in DNA: TGTGCCAGCAGCGTAGCGGGGACAGGGGGCGATACGCAGTATTTT.

The rearrangement uses TRBV5-1 and TRBJ2-3; tentative D call: TRBD1 (5 bases). The V gene lost 4 bases and the J gene lost 0 bases, with 12 bases spanning the gap. Looked up from germline, CDR1 is SGHRS and CDR2 is YFSETQ. The CDR3 covers 15 residues. CDR3 coding DNA: TGCGCCAGCAGCGGGGCAGTACCCAGCACAGATACGCAGTATTTT. It translates to CASSGAVPSTDTQYF.

The rearrangement uses TRBV9 and TRBJ2-7; no clear D gene. The V end was cut by 2 bases, the J end by 0 bases, with 12 bases between. Germline CDR1 and CDR2: SGDLS and YYNGEE. This CDR3 is built from 15 residues. CDR3 residues: CASSVSPGTSYEQYF. CDR3 sequence (DNA): TGTGCCAGCAGCGTTTCCCCGGGCACCTCCTACGAGCAGTACTTC. Combining the CDR3 with reference TRBV9 and TRBJ2-7 gives the whole variable domain DSGVTQTPKHLITATGQRVTLRCSPRSGDLSVYWYQQSLDQGLQFLIQYYNGEERAKGNILERFSAQQFPDLHSELNLSSLELGDSALYFCASSVSPGTSYEQYFGPGTRLTVT.

The chain has TRBV2 and TRBJ2-7; perhaps TRBD2 as D (5 bases). In germline, CDR1 is SNHLY, CDR2 FYNNEI. V was cut by 1 base and J by 0 bases, with 10 bases left in between. CDR3 length: 15 amino acids. The CDR3 DNA reads as TGTGCCAGCAGTGAAGTTGGCGGGCTCTCCTACGAGCAGTACTTC. It is translated as CASSEVGGLSYEQYF.

The chain recombines TRBV6-5 with TRBJ2-1; D unclear. The CDR3 has 13 residues. V dropped 6 bases and J dropped 10 bases, with 16 bases sitting between them. Germline CDR1 is MNHEY and CDR2 is SVGAGI. CDR3 in DNA: TGTGCCAGCAGCCCACAAGAATTATGGGAGCAGTTCTTC. This gives the protein CASSPQELWEQFF.

J is TRBJ2-7 and V is TRBV2; no firm D call. Per germline, CDR1 SNHLY and CDR2 FYNNEI. Deletions cut 8 bases from V and 9 bases from J, with 8 bases between. This CDR3 spans 9 amino acids. CDR3 protein: CASGKVQYF. The CDR3 DNA reads TGTGCCAGCGGTAAGGTGCAGTACTTC.

The chain has TRBV2 and TRBJ2-3; D possibly corresponds to TRBD2 (6 bases). Trimming took 0 bases from V and 3 from J, leaving 13 bases between them. The length of the CDR3 is 16 residues. Germline lookup yields CDR1 SNHLY and CDR2 FYNNEI. CDR3 region: CASSEALLGLTDTQYF. The CDR3, as DNA: TGTGCCAGCAGTGAAGCGCTTCTAGGACTAACAGATACGCAGTATTTT.

The chain is built from TRBV27 and TRBJ2-1, with 7 bases lining up with TRBD2. CDR3 length equals 15 residues. With 2 bases clipped from V and 5 bases from J, the junction kept 6 bases outside the gene matches. CDR1 MNHEY and CDR2 SMNVEV come from the germline V gene (reference sequence). The CDR3 here is CASSLSGAPHNEQFF. In DNA, the CDR3 is TGTGCCAGCAGTTTAAGCGGGGCCCCCCACAATGAGCAGTTCTTC.

V is TRBV27 and J is TRBJ1-1; D ambiguous. Trimming stripped 5 bases from V and 4 bases from J, with 8 bases between. This CDR3 has 12 amino acids. Per the germline V gene, CDR1 is MNHEY and CDR2 is SMNVEV (reference sequence). CDR3 amino acids: CASSRPATEAFF. The CDR3 DNA sequence: TGTGCCAGCAGTCGACCTGCCACTGAAGCTTTCTTT.

The rearrangement uses TRBV19 and TRBJ2-2, with D tentatively TRBD2 (6 bases). Germline-derived CDR1 and CDR2 are LNHDA and SQIVND (reference sequence). This CDR3 has 14 amino acids. V shed 5 bases and J shed 5 bases, with 12 bases lying between them. The CDR3 DNA reads as TGTGCCAGTAGTTCCACGGCGGGAACCGGGGAGCTGTTTTTT. Protein: CASSSTAGTGELFF.

The chain has TRBV12-5 and TRBJ2-7; a weak D match, TRBD1 (5 bases). The V end was cut by 1 base, the J end by 2 bases, with 9 bases between. The CDR3 totals 14 residues. CDR1 and CDR2 (germline): LGHNT, FRNRAP. The CDR3 nucleotides read TGTGCTAGTGGTTTGGGGGGCAGACCCTACGAGCAGTACTTC. Its protein is CASGLGGRPYEQYF.

V usage is TRBV30 and J usage is TRBJ2-7, with 7 bases identical to TRBD2. The V gene end was trimmed by 4 bases and the J gene end by 3 bases; junction bases not matched to a gene: 6. The CDR3 has 13 residues. Germline V lookup: CDR1 GTSNPN, CDR2 SVGIG (reference sequence). CDR3 sequence reads: CAWTPAGHYEQYF. The CDR3 DNA reads TGTGCCTGGACTCCAGCGGGGCACTACGAGCAGTACTTC.

The chain joins TRBV2 to TRBJ2-7; TRBD2 aligns across 15 bases. The CDR3 sequence is 18 residues long. Germline loops: CDR1 SNHLY, CDR2 FYNNEI. V lost 9 bases to trimming and J lost 3 bases; unmatched junction nucleotides: 15. CDR3 nucleotides: TGTGCCAGTGGGGGGACTAGCGGGAGGTCCCCCCAAGGCTACGAGCAGTACTTC. Protein: CASGGTSGRSPQGYEQYF.

This rearrangement joins TRBV11-2 to TRBJ1-1; TRBD1 aligns across 8 bases. V lost 1 base, J lost 3 bases, and 7 bases stayed unmatched. CDR3 length: 16 amino acids. Germline assignment: CDR1 SGHAT and CDR2 FQNNGV. CDR3 in DNA: TGTGCCAGCAGCTTAGCCAAGACAGGGGCGTACACTGAAGCTTTCTTT. Its protein product is CASSLAKTGAYTEAFF.

The J gene is TRBJ2-2, the V gene TRBV4-2, with a possible D match to TRBD2 (6 bases). Germline CDR1 reads LGHNA; CDR2 reads YNFKEQ. The V end was cut by 1 base, the J end by 1 base, with 16 bases between. The CDR3 runs to 18 residues. CDR3 residues: CASSQGSLTSLNTGELFF. DNA for the CDR3: TGTGCCAGCAGCCAAGGTTCTCTAACTAGCCTGAACACCGGGGAGCTGTTTTTT.

The CDR3 region has the DNA TGTGCCAGCAGCTCTGCCGACAGATCTTCCTACAATGAGCAGTTCTTC. Amino acid sequence: CASSSADRSSYNEQFF. This chain uses TRBV13 with TRBJ2-1; tentative D call: TRBD1 (5 bases). The V gene's germline CDR1 is PRHDT and CDR2 FYEKMQ (reference sequence). CDR3 length equals 16 residues. V was trimmed by 4 bases and J by 1 base, leaving 14 bases between them.

The chain uses TRBV5-6 and TRBJ1-1; D unclear. The CDR3 runs to 13 residues. Per germline, CDR1 SGHDT and CDR2 YYEEEE. The V and J ends lost 1 base and 4 bases respectively, with 8 bases between them. The CDR3 DNA sequence: TGTGCCAGCAGCTTGTACGGAAGCACTGAAGCTTTCTTT. Amino acid sequence: CASSLYGSTEAFF.

The chain couples TRBV11-2 to TRBJ2-3; a possible D gene is TRBD2 (7 bases). Trimming cost V 5 bases and J 4 bases, with 16 bases left between them. Germline-derived CDR1 and CDR2 are SGHAT and FQNNGV. There are 15 residues in the CDR3. The CDR3 is CASSPEGGWADTQYF. CDR3 DNA sequence: TGTGCCAGCAGCCCAGAGGGGGGGTGGGCAGATACGCAGTATTTT.

A single count supports this clone. This chain connects TRBV13 to TRBJ2-1, with D unclear. Germline-derived CDR1 and CDR2 are PRHDT and FYEKMQ (reference sequence). V shed 1 base and J shed 0 bases, with 10 bases lying between them. There are 16 residues in the CDR3. In DNA form, the CDR3 reads TGTGCCAGCAGCTTAGTCTGGAGTAGCTCCTACAATGAGCAGTTCTTC. Translated, it gives CASSLVWSSSYNEQFF. Drawing the rest from reference TRBV13 and TRBJ2-1, the complete variable domain is AAGVIQSPRHLIKEKRETATLKCYPIPRHDTVYWYQQGPGQDPQFLISFYEKMQSDKGSIPDRFSAQQFSDYHSELNMSSLELGDSALYFCASSLVWSSSYNEQFFGPGTRLTVL.

The V gene is TRBV4-2, the J gene TRBJ2-7, with 10 bases that match TRBD2. V trimming: 1 base; J trimming: 3 bases; junction bases outside the gene matches: 6. CDR3 length: 16 residues. Germline assignment: CDR1 LGHNA and CDR2 YNFKEQ. The CDR3 reads CASSQGWLAGGYEQYF. CDR3 sequence (DNA): TGTGCCAGCAGCCAAGGTTGGTTAGCGGGAGGCTACGAGCAGTACTTC.

The rearrangement links TRBV10-3 to TRBJ1-1; unclear D gene. V was shortened by 0 bases and J by 0 bases, with 8 bases between the two germline ends. Per germline, CDR1 ENHRY and CDR2 SYGVKD. CDR3 size: 15 residues. For the CDR3, the DNA is TGTGCCATCAGTGAGTCGGAGGGAATGAACACTGAAGCTTTCTTT. It is translated as CAISESEGMNTEAFF.

J is TRBJ2-7 and V is TRBV5-1, with 9 bases fitting TRBD1. V was clipped by 8 bases and J by 4 bases; unmatched bases: 7. The CDR3 is made up of 13 amino acids. CDR1 is SGHRS and CDR2 is YFSETQ in the germline V gene. CDR3 protein: CARTGTGSYEQYF. CDR3 DNA sequence: TGCGCCAGGACCGGGACAGGGAGTTACGAGCAGTACTTC.

As DNA, the CDR3 is TGTGCCAGCAGCTTCCAAGAGGGACTAGCGGACAATGAGCAGTTCTTC. Protein: CASSFQEGLADNEQFF. J is TRBJ2-1 and V is TRBV7-9; 11 bases fit TRBD2. V lost 3 bases and J lost 5; bases outside the gene matches: 6. The CDR3 contains 16 residues. CDR1 is SEHNR and CDR2 is FQNEAQ in the germline V gene (reference sequence). The variable domain in full, completed from reference TRBV7-9 and TRBJ2-1, reads DTGVSQNPRHKITKRGQNVTFRCDPISEHNRLYWYRQTLGQGPEFLTYFQNEAQLEKSRLLSDRFSAERPKGSFSTLEIQRTEQGDSAMYLCASSFQEGLADNEQFFGPGTRLTVL.

This chain joins TRBV29-1 and TRBJ2-7; no definite D call. V dropped 3 bases and J dropped 6 bases, with 9 bases sitting between them. Germline values: CDR1 SQVTM, CDR2 ANQGSEA. The CDR3 runs to 11 residues. The CDR3 DNA is TGCAGCGTTGACCATCTGGGCGAGCAGTACTTC. Translation gives CSVDHLGEQYF.

The chain employs TRBV27 and TRBJ2-1; D may be TRBD2 (5 bases). Germline CDR1 is MNHEY and CDR2 is SMNVEV (reference sequence). The CDR3 length is 14 residues. Trimming shortened V by 3 bases and J by 7 bases, and 13 bases separated the two germline ends. The CDR3 sequence: CASSFSGLSNEQFF. The CDR3 DNA is TGTGCCAGCAGTTTCTCGGGGTTAAGTAATGAGCAGTTCTTC.

V and J are TRBV30 and TRBJ2-7; TRBD1 might be the D (6 bases). The CDR3 extends over 12 amino acids. The V end lost 4 bases, the J end lost 6 bases, and 13 bases lay between the germline ends. The germline gives CDR1 GTSNPN, CDR2 SVGIG (reference sequence). CDR3 in amino acids: CAWKHTGTEQYF. As DNA, the CDR3 is TGTGCCTGGAAACATACAGGGACCGAGCAGTACTTC.